The 23 T cell receptor beta chains below all came from one sample that was sequenced in a study of T-cell memory formation after mild COVID-19. From the 5' RACE reads, TCRdb called clonotypes with MiXCR, one entry per CDR3 protein. The table has about 190,000 distinct CDR3 sequences, 27% seen once. Sample: PBMCs or a T cell subset sorted from them (not recorded which). Receptor source: an adult woman who had mild COVID-19 (a few samples of this study predate the infection). Cell type and time point are not known.

The chain uses TRBV9 and TRBJ2-7; D perhaps matches TRBD2 (6 bases). Germline lookup yields CDR1 SGDLS and CDR2 YYNGEE. The V gene lost 4 bases and the J gene lost 2 bases, with 19 bases spanning the gap. The CDR3 loop spans 16 amino acids. CDR3 nucleotide sequence: TGTGCCAGCAGCCCCAGTCCGGGACTGGCCCCCTACGAGCAGTACTTC. Encoded protein: CASSPSPGLAPYEQYF.

This chain joins TRBV14 and TRBJ2-7; D is possibly TRBD1 (6 bases). Germline loops: CDR1 SGHDN, CDR2 FVKESK. The V end lost 4 bases, the J end lost 3 bases, and 13 bases lay between the germline ends. The CDR3 contains 14 residues. CDR3 loop: CASSPGADIYEQYF. For the CDR3, the DNA is TGTGCCAGCAGCCCAGGGGCGGACATCTACGAGCAGTACTTC.

This clonotype showed up many times. The chain has TRBV27 and TRBJ2-1, with unresolved D. V lost 4 bases, J lost 5 bases, and 15 bases lay in between. Germline V gene data show CDR1 as MNHEY and CDR2 as SMNVEV (reference sequence). The CDR3 has 15 amino acids. CDR3 sequence (DNA): TGTGCCAGCAGTTCCGGACCGCCCGTAGACAATGAGCAGTTCTTC. It translates to CASSSGPPVDNEQFF.

V gene TRBV7-2 combines with J gene TRBJ2-1; 7 bases are a match to TRBD2. This CDR3 is 16 amino acids long. Germline V gene sequence: CDR1 SGHTA, CDR2 FQGNSA. The ends lost 7 bases at V and 0 bases at J; junction bases unmatched: 9. CDR3 sequence: CASKWGGVHSYNEQFF. DNA for the CDR3: TGTGCCAGCAAATGGGGGGGAGTCCACTCCTACAATGAGCAGTTCTTC.

In this sample, this clonotype turned up a few times. This chain's CDR3 is CASSRDGYNEQFF. CDR3 nucleotides: TGTGCCAGCAGCCGAGACGGCTACAATGAGCAGTTCTTC. The rearrangement links TRBV21-1 to TRBJ2-1. TRBV21-1 is labeled a pseudogene. This CDR3 has 13 amino acids.

This clonotype was picked up a small number of times. The gene calls are TRBV6-5 and TRBJ2-7; 8 bases are shared with TRBD2. The length of the CDR3 is 16 residues. The germline gives CDR1 MNHEY, CDR2 SVGAGI. V lost 6 bases, J lost 1 base, and 11 bases stayed unmatched. CDR3 in DNA: TGTGCCAGCAGAACGGGACTAGGCTCCCTGTCCTACGAGCAGTACTTC. It translates to CASRTGLGSLSYEQYF.

The chain has TRBV4-2 and TRBJ2-5, with D perhaps TRBD2 (6 bases). With 1 base removed from V and 2 bases from J, the gap between germline ends came to 11 bases. CDR1 LGHNA and CDR2 YNFKEQ come from the germline V gene. The CDR3 has 15 residues. The CDR3 sequence is CASSQALGGQETQYF. The CDR3 bases are TGTGCCAGCAGCCAAGCCCTAGGAGGGCAAGAGACCCAGTACTTC.

The rearrangement uses TRBV6-5 and TRBJ2-7; D gene ambiguous. The CDR3 loop spans 16 amino acids. Germline V gene sequence: CDR1 MNHEY, CDR2 SVGAGI. V lost 6 bases and J 0 bases, leaving 18 bases between the germline ends. The CDR3 coding sequence is TGTGCCAGCAGCCCACAAACAGTTTCTCCCTCCTACGAGCAGTACTTC. It codes for CASSPQTVSPSYEQYF.

V usage is TRBV12-3 or TRBV12-4 and J usage is TRBJ2-3; a weak D match, TRBD1 (6 bases). Trimming pared 6 bases from V and 1 base from J, leaving 14 bases between. This CDR3 region has 15 residues. CDR3 protein: CASSPPNRGTDTQYF. The DNA for the CDR3 is TGTGCCAGCAGCCCGCCAAACAGGGGCACAGATACGCAGTATTTT.

This clonotype was seen more than once but under ten times. The chain recombines TRBV10-3 with TRBJ2-3, with D perhaps TRBD2 (6 bases). This CDR3 comprises 16 residues. Trimming removed 3 bases at V and 0 bases at J, with 13 bases between. Germline-derived CDR1 and CDR2 are ENHRY and SYGVKD. CDR3 region: CAISDPSSDSTDTQYF. The CDR3 nucleotides are TGTGCCATCAGTGATCCCTCTAGCGACAGCACAGATACGCAGTATTTT.

This clonotype was seen a few times. This chain uses TRBV4-3 with TRBJ2-5; a weak D match, TRBD2 (6 bases). Germline assignment: CDR1 LGHNA and CDR2 YSLEER. Trimming shortened V by 6 bases and J by 4 bases, and 18 bases separated the two germline ends. CDR3 length equals 15 residues. The DNA for the CDR3 is TGCGCCAGCAGTGAGATAGGAGGGCTGGGAGAGACCCAGTACTTC. Translated: CASSEIGGLGETQYF.

The chain combines TRBV12-3 or TRBV12-4 with TRBJ1-1; maybe TRBD1 (5 bases). This CDR3 is built from 14 residues. The V and J ends lost 5 bases and 3 bases respectively, with 13 bases between them. CDR3 sequence reads: CASSRRGRDTEAFF. CDR3 coding DNA: TGTGCCAGCAGTCGTAGGGGCCGGGACACTGAAGCTTTCTTT.

In this sample, this clonotype turned up a few times. The V gene is TRBV18, the J gene TRBJ2-5; D is perhaps TRBD1 (5 bases). CDR1 KGHSH and CDR2 LQKENI come from the germline V gene. V lost 5 bases and J lost 5, with 12 bases in between. This CDR3 has 13 amino acids. The CDR3 loop reads CASSSPGKETQYF. The CDR3 nucleotides are TGTGCCAGCTCATCGCCAGGGAAGGAGACCCAGTACTTC. The full variable domain, in which reference TRBV18 and TRBJ2-5 provide the parts outside the CDR3, is NAGVMQNPRHLVRRRGQEARLRCSPMKGHSHVYWYRQLPEEGLKFMVYLQKENIIDESGMPKERFSAEFPKEGPSILRIQQVVRGDSAAYFCASSSPGKETQYFGPGTRLLVL.

The genes are TRBV7-9 and TRBJ1-1, with 9 bases lining up with TRBD1. This CDR3 has 17 amino acids. Losses at the gene ends were 5 bases for V and 1 base for J; bases not matched to a gene: 11. CDR1 is SEHNR, CDR2 FQNEAQ, per germline (reference sequence). The CDR3 is CASSPEKQGAWNTEAFF. CDR3 nucleotide sequence: TGTGCCAGCAGCCCCGAGAAACAGGGGGCCTGGAACACTGAAGCTTTCTTT.

This clonotype was seen a few times. V usage is TRBV14 and J usage is TRBJ2-2; D not certain. The CDR3 covers 14 residues. V dropped 4 bases and J dropped 1 base, with 7 bases sitting between them. CDR1 is SGHDN and CDR2 is FVKESK in the germline V gene. The CDR3 spells CASSLVMNTGELFF. The CDR3 DNA sequence: TGTGCCAGCAGCCTGGTGATGAACACCGGGGAGCTGTTTTTT. The full variable domain, with the rest looked up from reference TRBV14 and TRBJ2-2, is EAGVTQFPSHSVIEKGQTVTLRCDPISGHDNLYWYRRVMGKEIKFLLHFVKESKQDESGMPNNRFLAERTGGTYSTLKVQPAELEDSGVYFCASSLVMNTGELFFGEGSRLTVL.

The chain recombines TRBV9 with TRBJ2-3, with 10 bases fitting TRBD1. The CDR3 runs to 15 residues. Germline trimming cut 0 bases from V and 3 bases from J; bases unmatched to any gene: 1. Germline CDR1 and CDR2: SGDLS and YYNGEE. CDR3 sequence reads: CASSVEGQGTDTQYF. CDR3 bases: TGTGCCAGCAGCGTAGAGGGACAGGGGACAGATACGCAGTATTTT.

The chain combines TRBV13 with TRBJ2-5; D may be TRBD2 (6 bases). Trimming took off 5 bases at V and 5 bases at J, with 21 bases between the two ends. CDR1 is PRHDT and CDR2 is FYEKMQ in the germline V gene (reference sequence). The CDR3 loop spans 16 amino acids. The CDR3 reads CASSTSLLASFETQYF. CDR3 coding DNA: TGTGCCAGCAGCACCTCCTTACTAGCTTCTTTCGAGACCCAGTACTTC.

This clonotype has only a few counts. The V gene is TRBV27, the J gene TRBJ1-2; the match to TRBD1 covers 8 bases. CDR3 size: 15 residues. Germline loops: CDR1 MNHEY, CDR2 SMNVEV (reference sequence). V lost 5 bases to trimming and J lost 5 bases; unmatched junction nucleotides: 10. The CDR3 protein is CASSQLQGGWYGYTF. The CDR3 nucleotides read TGTGCCAGCAGTCAACTACAGGGGGGATGGTATGGCTACACCTTC.

This clonotype was counted a few times. V gene TRBV2 combines with J gene TRBJ2-7; D uncertain. Germline CDR1 is SNHLY and CDR2 is FYNNEI. CDR3 length equals 12 residues. Between the trimmed V and J ends, which lost 4 bases and 2 bases, there was a span of 6 bases. The CDR3 DNA follows: TGTGCCAGCAGTGCTGAGGCCTACGAGCAGTACTTC. Amino acids: CASSAEAYEQYF.

This rearrangement joins TRBV12-3 or TRBV12-4 to TRBJ1-1; D gene uncertain. Trimming took 3 bases from V and 4 from J, leaving 6 bases between them. This CDR3 spans 12 amino acids. The chain's CDR3 is CASSFAGTEAFF. The CDR3 coding sequence is TGTGCCAGCAGTTTCGCCGGCACTGAAGCTTTCTTT.

The genes are TRBV5-1 and TRBJ2-5, with D maybe TRBD1 (5 bases). The germline V and J ends were trimmed by 0 bases and 5 bases, with 11 bases remaining between them. Germline V gene sequence: CDR1 SGHRS, CDR2 YFSETQ. The CDR3 runs to 14 residues. CDR3 amino acids: CASSLGWTWETQYF. CDR3 coding DNA: TGCGCCAGCAGCTTGGGCTGGACATGGGAGACCCAGTACTTC.

In this sample, this clonotype turned up a few times. J is TRBJ2-1 and V is TRBV4-2, with TRBD2 matching over 12 bases. The trim removed 6 bases at V and 1 base at J, leaving 7 bases unmatched. Germline CDR1 and CDR2: LGHNA and YNFKEQ. This CDR3 has 17 amino acids. The CDR3 is CASRGLAGGSSYNEQFF. The CDR3 nucleotides are TGTGCCAGCAGGGGTCTAGCGGGGGGGAGTTCCTACAATGAGCAGTTCTTC.

The V call is TRBV5-6, the J call TRBJ1-2, with TRBD1 matching over 10 bases. Germline V gives CDR1 SGHDT, CDR2 YYEEEE. J gave up 6 bases and V 5 bases, and 4 bases lay outside the gene matches. The CDR3 has 13 amino acids. In DNA form, the CDR3 reads TGTGCCAGCAGGTCGGGACAGGGGAATGGCTACACCTTC. It specifies CASRSGQGNGYTF.